The rows below give T cell receptor beta chains drawn from one sample of a study of cytomegalovirus exposure and HLA in healthy donors. Clones were sequenced by immunoSEQ multiplex PCR, and TCRdb holds only the in-frame ones, with some missing. The sample includes about 65,000 clones, around four fifths of them seen just once. Input material: PBMCs. The receptors were sampled from a woman in her twenties or thirties in good health and CMV-seronegative. Each CDR3 is given with its conserved first and last residue. Fields, in order: V gene, D gene, J gene, clone size, CDR3 protein, CDR3 DNA. A D gene is named only where the DNA matches it firmly. The size entry is marked missing in some rows and otherwise reads once, few, many or a size class.

v_gene: TRBV14
d_gene: NA
j_gene: TRBJ2-5
abundance: few
CDR3aa: CASSQNSQETQYF
CDR3nt: TGTGCCAGCAGCCAGAACAGCCAAGAGACCCAGTACTTC

v_gene: TRBV6-5
d_gene: NA
j_gene: TRBJ1-5
abundance: few
CDR3aa: CASSYARSAGEPQHF
CDR3nt: TGTGCCAGCAGTTACGCACGTTCAGCCGGGGAGCCCCAGCATTTT

v_gene: TRBV6-1
d_gene: TRBD1
j_gene: TRBJ2-3
abundance: few
CDR3aa: CASSGGTGSTDTQYF
CDR3nt: TGTGCCAGCAGCGGCGGGACAGGGAGCACAGATACGCAGTATTTT

v_gene: TRBV2
d_gene: TRBD1
j_gene: TRBJ1-2
abundance: NA
CDR3aa: CASSGQGKGYGYTF
CDR3nt: TGTGCCAGCAGTGGACAGGGGAAGGGCTATGGCTACACCTTC

v_gene: TRBV4-3
d_gene: TRBD2
j_gene: TRBJ2-2
abundance: NA
CDR3aa: CASSQLGAGKNTGELFF
CDR3nt: TGCGCCAGCAGCCAACTTGGAGCGGGGAAAAACACCGGGGAGCTGTTTTTT

v_gene: TRBV29-1
d_gene: TRBD1
j_gene: TRBJ1-2
abundance: NA
CDR3aa: CSVRTGEGYTF
CDR3nt: TGCAGCGTCCGGACAGGGGAGGGCTACACCTTC

v_gene: TRBV30
d_gene: TRBD2
j_gene: TRBJ2-7
abundance: NA
CDR3aa: CAWSVLAGRTRQYF
CDR3nt: TGTGCCTGGAGTGTACTAGCGGGGCGGACTCGGCAGTACTTC

v_gene: TRBV5-6
d_gene: NA
j_gene: TRBJ2-2
abundance: NA
CDR3aa: CASSFGAGELFF
CDR3nt: TGTGCCAGCAGCTTCGGGGCCGGGGAGCTGTTTTTT

v_gene: TRBV6-1
d_gene: NA
j_gene: TRBJ1-1
abundance: NA
CDR3aa: CASRYMNTEAFF
CDR3nt: TGTGCCAGCAGGTATATGAACACTGAAGCTTTCTTT

v_gene: TRBV10-3
d_gene: TRBD2
j_gene: TRBJ2-1
abundance: NA
CDR3aa: CATSSSGGSMSNEQFF
CDR3nt: TGTGCCACCAGCTCTAGCGGGGGGTCGATGAGTAATGAGCAGTTCTTC

v_gene: TRBV4-3
d_gene: NA
j_gene: TRBJ1-1
abundance: NA
CDR3aa: CASSQDTVSEAFF
CDR3nt: TGCGCCAGCAGCCAGGACACAGTTTCTGAAGCTTTCTTT

v_gene: TRBV4-3
d_gene: NA
j_gene: TRBJ1-1
abundance: once
CDR3aa: CASSQDWNTEAFF
CDR3nt: TGCGCCAGCAGCCAAGACTGGAACACTGAAGCTTTCTTT

v_gene: TRBV9
d_gene: TRBD1
j_gene: TRBJ2-1
abundance: NA
CDR3aa: CASNPGTGNNEQFF
CDR3nt: TGTGCCAGCAACCCCGGGACAGGGAACAATGAGCAGTTCTTC

v_gene: TRBV4-1
d_gene: NA
j_gene: TRBJ2-5
abundance: NA
CDR3aa: CASSQSGVQETQYF
CDR3nt: TGCGCCAGCAGCCAATCAGGGGTTCAAGAGACCCAGTACTTC

v_gene: TRBV28
d_gene: NA
j_gene: TRBJ1-2
abundance: NA
CDR3aa: CASSFPGGYTF
CDR3nt: TGTGCCAGCAGTTTTCCCGGTGGCTACACCTTC

v_gene: TRBV30
d_gene: NA
j_gene: TRBJ2-7
abundance: NA
CDR3aa: CALRYLVGGVYEQYF
CDR3nt: TGTGCCTTAAGATACCTAGTGGGGGGTGTCTACGAGCAGTACTTC

v_gene: TRBV2
d_gene: TRBD1
j_gene: TRBJ2-1
abundance: NA
CDR3aa: CASPQRQGSEQFF
CDR3nt: TGTGCCAGCCCGCAAAGACAGGGATCCGAGCAGTTCTTC

v_gene: TRBV30
d_gene: TRBD1
j_gene: TRBJ2-3
abundance: NA
CDR3aa: CAYDRGEGTQYF
CDR3nt: TGTGCCTATGACAGGGGGGAGGGTACGCAGTATTTT

v_gene: TRBV30
d_gene: NA
j_gene: TRBJ1-1
abundance: NA
CDR3aa: CAGPGDTEAFF
CDR3nt: TGTGCCGGCCCCGGGGACACTGAAGCTTTCTTT

v_gene: TRBV11-1
d_gene: NA
j_gene: TRBJ2-5
abundance: NA
CDR3aa: CASSPGTARETQYF
CDR3nt: TGTGCCAGCAGCCCCGGGACTGCCCGAGAGACCCAGTACTTC

v_gene: TRBV29-1
d_gene: TRBD1
j_gene: TRBJ1-4
abundance: NA
CDR3aa: CSVGGQGEKLFF
CDR3nt: TGCAGCGTAGGAGGACAGGGTGAAAAACTGTTTTTT

v_gene: TRBV25-1
d_gene: NA
j_gene: TRBJ1-2
abundance: NA
CDR3aa: CASSEEPYKGYTF
CDR3nt: TGTGCCAGCAGTGAGGAGCCCTATAAGGGCTACACCTTC

v_gene: TRBV29-1
d_gene: TRBD2
j_gene: TRBJ2-1
abundance: NA
CDR3aa: CSARSGGDVNNEQFF
CDR3nt: TGCAGCGCGAGATCTGGGGGGGATGTGAATAATGAGCAGTTCTTC

v_gene: TRBV4-1
d_gene: TRBD1
j_gene: TRBJ2-7
abundance: NA
CDR3aa: CASSQGLRTGYREQYF
CDR3nt: TGCGCCAGCAGCCAAGGTTTAAGGACAGGATACCGCGAGCAGTACTTC

v_gene: TRBV27
d_gene: NA
j_gene: TRBJ2-7
abundance: NA
CDR3aa: CASRTGLGSYEQYF
CDR3nt: TGTGCCAGCAGGACAGGCCTTGGGTCCTACGAGCAGTACTTC

v_gene: TRBV19
d_gene: NA
j_gene: TRBJ2-1
abundance: NA
CDR3aa: CASSDRGSASYNEQFF
CDR3nt: TGTGCCAGTAGCGACCGGGGGAGTGCCTCCTACAATGAGCAGTTCTTC

v_gene: TRBV6-5
d_gene: NA
j_gene: TRBJ2-7
abundance: NA
CDR3aa: CASSRNRDPGYEQYF
CDR3nt: TGTGCCAGCAGCCGTAACAGGGATCCGGGGTACGAGCAGTACTTC

v_gene: TRBV10-2
d_gene: TRBD1
j_gene: TRBJ2-6
abundance: NA
CDR3aa: CASGRDRSSGANVLTF
CDR3nt: TGCGCCAGCGGGCGGGACAGGAGCTCTGGGGCCAACGTCCTGACTTTC

v_gene: TRBV29-1
d_gene: NA
j_gene: TRBJ1-1
abundance: few
CDR3aa: CSVQLHDEEGFKPEAFF
CDR3nt: TGCAGCGTACAATTACACGACGAGGAGGGGTTTAAACCTGAAGCTTTCTTT